The 27 T cell receptor beta chains listed next were all sequenced from one sample in a study of spatial heterogeneity in lung cancer. Study-level findings and limits: One measure, the expanded intratumoral alpha and beta TCR count, tracked tumor mutation counts.

MiXCR, run by TCRdb on the 5' RACE reads, gives a single entry per CDR3 protein. The sample comprises about 3,500 distinct CDR3 sequences, roughly 8% of which are singletons, and approximately 10% rests with the top ten. Time point indicated: sample taken at primary tumor resection. No antigens are known for them. The source was lung tumor tissue, collected at surgery. The receptors originated from a male donor with early-stage non-small cell lung cancer.

This clonotype appeared a few times. The chain carries TRBV6-2 or TRBV6-3 and TRBJ1-5; 8 bases are a match to TRBD1. Losses at the gene ends were 2 bases for V and 6 bases for J; bases not matched to a gene: 6. Germline CDR1 reads MNHEY; CDR2 reads SVGEGT. This CDR3 has 15 residues. The CDR3 region is CASSYADRGSQPQHF. The CDR3 DNA reads as TGTGCCAGCAGTTACGCCGACAGGGGAAGTCAGCCCCAGCATTTT.

Sample share makes this clonotype medium-sized. The chain combines TRBV5-4 with TRBJ1-2; D remains unclear. Trimming stripped 2 bases from V and 6 bases from J, with 11 bases between. There are 13 residues in the CDR3. Germline CDR1 SGHNT, CDR2 YYREEE (reference sequence). The CDR3 loop reads CASSFENGDGYTF. In DNA, the CDR3 is TGTGCCAGCAGCTTTGAGAACGGGGATGGCTACACCTTC.

The chain employs TRBV9 and TRBJ2-2; D is perhaps TRBD2 (5 bases). The V and J ends lost 4 bases and 7 bases respectively, with 20 bases between them. Per germline, CDR1 SGDLS and CDR2 YYNGEE. CDR3 size: 16 residues. CDR3 sequence reads: CASSYSRGGYGGELFF. The CDR3 bases are TGTGCCAGCAGCTACTCTCGAGGAGGTTATGGCGGGGAGCTGTTTTTT.

This clonotype appeared many times. The chain carries TRBV2 and TRBJ2-5; perhaps TRBD2 as D (6 bases). Per the germline V gene, CDR1 is SNHLY and CDR2 is FYNNEI. This CDR3 has 11 amino acids. V lost 10 bases, J lost 2 bases, and 8 bases lay in between. The CDR3 protein is CAIAGQETQYF. CDR3 coding DNA: TGTGCCATTGCGGGGCAAGAGACCCAGTACTTC.

This clonotype ranks as large. J is TRBJ1-1 and V is TRBV5-1; 10 nucleotides align to TRBD1. The CDR3 is 17 residues long. V shed 3 bases, J shed 4 bases, and the junction held 12 bases outside the gene matches. The V gene's germline CDR1 is SGHRS and CDR2 YFSETQ. The CDR3 is CASSSTGTGVKGTEAFF. CDR3 nucleotide sequence: TGCGCCAGCAGCTCCACCGGGACAGGGGTGAAGGGCACTGAAGCTTTCTTT.

This clonotype has just a few counts. The V and J genes are TRBV4-1 and TRBJ1-5, with D uncertain. The CDR3 sequence is 13 residues long. V was clipped by 0 bases and J by 5 bases, with 5 bases between them. The germline gives CDR1 MGHRA, CDR2 YSYEKL. The chain's CDR3 is CASSQERDQPQHF. The CDR3 region has the DNA TGCGCCAGCAGCCAAGAACGGGATCAGCCCCAGCATTTT.

This clonotype was picked up a small number of times. This chain joins TRBV10-2 and TRBJ2-3, with TRBD1 matching over 9 bases. This CDR3 is 14 amino acids long. With 8 bases clipped from V and 6 bases from J, the junction kept 9 bases outside the gene matches. CDR1 is WSHSY, CDR2 SAAADI, per germline. The CDR3 is CASGDRVRGDTQYF. CDR3 coding DNA: TGCGCCAGCGGGGACAGGGTTCGCGGGGATACGCAGTATTTT.

By frequency in the sample, this clonotype is medium-sized. The chain recombines TRBV30 with TRBJ1-2; D not certain. The germline CDR1 and CDR2 sequences are GTSNPN and SVGIG (reference sequence). This CDR3 region has 14 residues. Trimming removed 0 bases from V and 6 bases from J, with 14 bases in between. The CDR3 nucleotides are TGTGCCTGGAGTGTAAACCCTTTTGAGGATGGCTACACCTTC. Its protein is CAWSVNPFEDGYTF.

This clonotype counts as medium-sized. The chain employs TRBV10-3 and TRBJ1-1, with 9 bases aligning to TRBD1. This CDR3 region has 14 residues. Germline V gene sequence: CDR1 ENHRY, CDR2 SYGVKD. J gave up 3 bases and V 6 bases, and 5 bases lay outside the gene matches. The CDR3 DNA follows: TGTGCCATCAGGTGGACAGGGGAGGACACTGAAGCTTTCTTT. Protein: CAIRWTGEDTEAFF.

This clonotype is labeled as medium-sized (0.01 to 0.1%). V is TRBV5-6 and J is TRBJ1-3; D is ambiguous. Trimming stripped 5 bases from V and 0 bases from J, with 9 bases between. The CDR3 loop spans 14 amino acids. The germline gives CDR1 SGHDT, CDR2 YYEEEE. CDR3 sequence: CASSQTYSGNTIYF. Written as DNA, the CDR3 is TGTGCCAGCAGTCAGACTTACTCTGGAAACACCATATATTTT.

This clonotype is medium-sized by share. V is TRBV29-1 and J is TRBJ1-1; D remains unclear. V was clipped by 6 bases and J by 1 base, with 6 bases between them. The germline V gene encodes CDR1 SQVTM and CDR2 ANQGSEA. CDR3 length: 11 amino acids. CDR3 residues: CSVRSNTEAFF. The CDR3 DNA sequence: TGCAGCGTGAGATCGAACACTGAAGCTTTCTTT.

In its sample, this clonotype is medium-sized. The chain carries TRBV6-5 and TRBJ2-5, with 7 nucleotides matching TRBD2. J lost 4 bases, V lost 6 bases, and 11 bases had no gene match. The CDR3 covers 15 residues. Looked up from germline, CDR1 is MNHEY and CDR2 is SVGAGI. The CDR3 region is CASSLESSGGETQYF. The CDR3 region has the DNA TGTGCCAGCAGCCTTGAGTCCTCGGGAGGAGAGACCCAGTACTTC.

This clonotype was counted at least ten times. V and J are TRBV28 and TRBJ2-1; 14 bases align to TRBD2. Germline lookup yields CDR1 MDHEN and CDR2 SYDVKM. The V gene end was trimmed by 7 bases and the J gene end by 10 bases; junction bases not matched to a gene: 9. The CDR3 extends over 15 amino acids. The CDR3 DNA reads TGTGCCAGCACCCCGGGACTAGCGGGAGCCCGGGAGCAGTTCTTC. Its protein is CASTPGLAGAREQFF.

By sample fraction, this clonotype is medium-sized. The rearrangement joins TRBV11-3 to TRBJ2-1; TRBD2 agrees at 13 bases. The germline CDR1 and CDR2 sequences are SGHNT and YENEEA. The CDR3 runs 14 residues. V was pared by 5 bases and J by 10 bases, with 5 bases of the junction left unmatched. The DNA of the CDR3 is TGTGCCAGCAGCAACGGACTAGCGGGAGACGAGCAGTTCTTC. Translating it yields CASSNGLAGDEQFF.

V is TRBV4-1 and J is TRBJ2-6, with D unresolved. CDR3 length equals 16 residues. Germline V gene data show CDR1 as MGHRA and CDR2 as YSYEKL. V was cut by 2 bases and J by 4 bases, with 12 bases left in between. The CDR3 bases are TGCGCCAGCAGCCAATCTAGTCTGCGGGGGGCCAACGTCCTGACTTTC. Translating it yields CASSQSSLRGANVLTF.

This clonotype came up a few times. The J gene is TRBJ1-5, the V gene TRBV28; weak D call: TRBD1 (6 bases). This CDR3 is built from 16 residues. In germline, CDR1 is MDHEN, CDR2 SYDVKM. V was pared by 5 bases and J by 1 base, with 15 bases between. Here the CDR3 DNA reads TGTGCCAGCAGTCCGGGACACGGGGGCAGCAATCAGCCCCAGCATTTT. This translates into CASSPGHGGSNQPQHF.

This clonotype is medium-sized. The rearrangement joins TRBV30 to TRBJ2-3; 9 positions match TRBD1. Losses at the gene ends were 3 bases for V and 4 bases for J; bases not matched to a gene: 8. The CDR3 has 15 residues. Germline V lookup: CDR1 GTSNPN, CDR2 SVGIG (reference sequence). The CDR3 DNA reads as TGTGCCTGGAGAGCCACAGGGGGCTGGCCAGATACGCAGTATTTT. Its translation: CAWRATGGWPDTQYF.

This clonotype is categorized as medium-sized. The chain is built from TRBV9 and TRBJ2-3; 7 nucleotides agree with TRBD2. CDR3 length: 14 amino acids. CDR1 and CDR2 (germline): SGDLS, YYNGEE. V was clipped by 0 bases and J by 2 bases; unmatched bases: 0. The chain's CDR3 is CASSVERDTDTQYF. CDR3 nucleotide sequence: TGTGCCAGCAGCGTAGAGCGGGACACAGATACGCAGTATTTT. Drawing the rest from reference TRBV9 and TRBJ2-3, the complete variable domain is DSGVTQTPKHLITATGQRVTLRCSPRSGDLSVYWYQQSLDQGLQFLIQYYNGEERAKGNILERFSAQQFPDLHSELNLSSLELGDSALYFCASSVERDTDTQYFGPGTRLTVL.

By sample fraction, this clonotype is medium-sized. CDR3: CASSLGGDTQYF. CDR3 bases: TGTGCCAGCAGCTTGGGAGGAGATACGCAGTATTTT. This chain links TRBV5-4 with TRBJ2-3; no firm D call. The V gene lost 0 bases and the J gene lost 5 bases, with 4 bases spanning the gap. The length of the CDR3 is 12 residues. Germline lookup yields CDR1 SGHNT and CDR2 YYREEE (reference sequence).

By its share, this clonotype is medium-sized. The CDR3 DNA reads TGTGCCAGCAGCTTCGGGGGTGCCGGGGAGCTGTTTTTT. Protein product: CASSFGGAGELFF. This chain connects TRBV7-8 to TRBJ2-2, with TRBD2 as a possible D gene (6 bases). V gave up 3 bases and J gave up 6 bases, with 8 bases separating them. The CDR3 is 13 amino acids. The germline gives CDR1 SGHVS, CDR2 FQNEAQ.

This clonotype is judged medium-sized. The J gene is TRBJ2-1, the V gene TRBV7-9; 12 positions agree with TRBD2. Germline V gene lookup returns CDR1 SEHNR and CDR2 FQNEAQ (reference sequence). CDR3 length: 14 amino acids. V was pared by 2 bases and J by 15 bases, with 8 bases of the junction left unmatched. Here the CDR3 DNA reads TGTGCCAGCAGCTTATACCTAGCGGGGGGGCCGGTGTTCTTC. As protein: CASSLYLAGGPVFF.

By share, this clonotype ranks as medium-sized. The CDR3 loop is CASSSWGGQHEQFF. In DNA, the CDR3 is TGTGCCAGCAGTTCCTGGGGCGGGCAACATGAGCAGTTCTTC. The chain combines TRBV27 with TRBJ2-1; possibly TRBD1 or TRBD2 for D (5 bases each). CDR3 length equals 14 residues. CDR1 is MNHEY, CDR2 SMNVEV, per germline (reference sequence). The V gene lost 4 bases and the J gene lost 8 bases, with 15 bases spanning the gap.

In its sample, this clonotype was seen many times. The chain combines TRBV12-3 or TRBV12-4 with TRBJ2-5, with unresolved D. Trimming pared 7 bases from V and 4 bases from J, leaving 16 bases between. This CDR3 is 14 amino acids long. CDR3 sequence reads: CASTSRADGETQYF. The CDR3 nucleotides are TGTGCCAGCACCTCCCGGGCGGATGGAGAGACCCAGTACTTC.

In this sample, this clonotype is medium-sized. V is TRBV5-1 and J is TRBJ2-5, with TRBD1 as a possible D gene (7 bases). The CDR3 runs 13 residues. Germline V lookup: CDR1 SGHRS, CDR2 YFSETQ. The V end was cut by 4 bases, the J end by 4 bases, with 11 bases between. The CDR3: CASSPQGGETQYF. The DNA of the CDR3 is TGCGCCAGCAGCCCCCAGGGGGGAGAGACCCAGTACTTC.

This clonotype was detected once. The chain employs TRBV27 and TRBJ2-7; D might be TRBD2 (5 bases). The length of the CDR3 is 13 residues. Trimming took off 1 base at V and 7 bases at J, with 11 bases between the two ends. Germline assignment: CDR1 MNHEY and CDR2 SMNVEV (reference sequence). The DNA of the CDR3 is TGTGCCAGCAGTTTATATCCCCGCGGGGAGCAGTACTTC. It codes for CASSLYPRGEQYF.

A few counts support this clonotype. CDR3: CASSLEGQAGSQPQHF. Written as DNA, the CDR3 is TGTGCCAGCAGCTTAGAGGGACAGGCCGGTAGTCAGCCCCAGCATTTT. The V call is TRBV7-8, the J call TRBJ1-5; 8 bases agree with TRBD1. CDR3 size: 16 residues. The germline CDR1 and CDR2 sequences are SGHVS and FQNEAQ. V dropped 1 base and J dropped 6; count of bases not matched to a gene: 8.

This clonotype is termed medium-sized. This chain links TRBV5-5 with TRBJ2-1; 14 bases are a match to TRBD2. V dropped 4 bases and J dropped 6; count of bases not matched to a gene: 15. The CDR3 runs 19 residues. Germline loops: CDR1 SGHKS, CDR2 YYEKEE (reference sequence). The CDR3 bases are TGTGCCAGCAGCAATCAGGCCCGGGGACTAGCGGGAGTGAGCAATGAGCAGTTCTTC. Translated, it gives CASSNQARGLAGVSNEQFF.